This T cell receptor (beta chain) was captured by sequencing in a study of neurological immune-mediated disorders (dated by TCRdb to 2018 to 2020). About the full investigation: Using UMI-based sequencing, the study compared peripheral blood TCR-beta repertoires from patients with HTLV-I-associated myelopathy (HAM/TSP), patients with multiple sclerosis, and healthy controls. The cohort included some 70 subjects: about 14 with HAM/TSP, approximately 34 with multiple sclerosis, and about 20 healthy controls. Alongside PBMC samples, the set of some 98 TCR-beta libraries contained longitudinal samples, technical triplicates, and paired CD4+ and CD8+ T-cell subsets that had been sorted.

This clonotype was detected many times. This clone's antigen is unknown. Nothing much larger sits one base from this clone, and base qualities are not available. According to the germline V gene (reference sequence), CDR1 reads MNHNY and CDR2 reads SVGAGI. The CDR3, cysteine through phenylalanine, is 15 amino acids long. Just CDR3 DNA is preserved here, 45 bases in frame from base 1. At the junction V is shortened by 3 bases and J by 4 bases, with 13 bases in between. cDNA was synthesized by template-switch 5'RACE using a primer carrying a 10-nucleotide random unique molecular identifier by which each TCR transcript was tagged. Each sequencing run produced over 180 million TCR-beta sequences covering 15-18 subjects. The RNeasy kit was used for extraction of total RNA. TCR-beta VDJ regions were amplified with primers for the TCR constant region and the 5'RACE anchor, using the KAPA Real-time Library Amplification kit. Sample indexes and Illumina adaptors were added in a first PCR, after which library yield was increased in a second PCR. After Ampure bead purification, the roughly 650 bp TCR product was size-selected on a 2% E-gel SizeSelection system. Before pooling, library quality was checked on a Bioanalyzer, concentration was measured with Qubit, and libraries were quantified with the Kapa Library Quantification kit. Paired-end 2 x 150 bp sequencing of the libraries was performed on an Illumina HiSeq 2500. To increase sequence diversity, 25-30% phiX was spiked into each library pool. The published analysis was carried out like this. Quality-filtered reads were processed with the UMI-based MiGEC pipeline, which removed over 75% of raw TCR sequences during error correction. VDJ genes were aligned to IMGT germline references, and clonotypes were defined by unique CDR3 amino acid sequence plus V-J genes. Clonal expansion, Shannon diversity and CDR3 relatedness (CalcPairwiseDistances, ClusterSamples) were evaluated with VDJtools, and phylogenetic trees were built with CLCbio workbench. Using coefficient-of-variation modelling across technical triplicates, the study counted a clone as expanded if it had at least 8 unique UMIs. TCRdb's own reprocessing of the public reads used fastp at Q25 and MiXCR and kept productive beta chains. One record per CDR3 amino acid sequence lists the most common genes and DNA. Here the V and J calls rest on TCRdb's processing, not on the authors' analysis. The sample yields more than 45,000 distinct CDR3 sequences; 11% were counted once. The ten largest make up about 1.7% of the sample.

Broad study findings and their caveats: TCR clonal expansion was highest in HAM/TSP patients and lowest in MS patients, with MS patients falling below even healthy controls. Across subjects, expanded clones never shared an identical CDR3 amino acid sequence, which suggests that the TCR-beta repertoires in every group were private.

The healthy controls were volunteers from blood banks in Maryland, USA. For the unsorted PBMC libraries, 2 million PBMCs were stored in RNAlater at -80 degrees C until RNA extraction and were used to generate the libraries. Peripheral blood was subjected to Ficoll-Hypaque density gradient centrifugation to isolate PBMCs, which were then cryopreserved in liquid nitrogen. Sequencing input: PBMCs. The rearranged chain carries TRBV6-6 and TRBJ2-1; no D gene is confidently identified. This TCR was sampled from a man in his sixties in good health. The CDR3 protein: CASSYSQHPYNEQFF. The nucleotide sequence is TGTGCCAGCAGTTATTCCCAGCACCCATACAATGAGCAGTTCTTC.